This T cell receptor beta chain was sequenced during a study of regulatory T cells in long-lasting Graves disease. This clonotype was seen a handful of times. Arm-PCR of CDR3 regions and iRepertoire HTBI primers were the basis on which TCR beta libraries were built. TCRdb reprocessed the multiplex PCR reads with MiXCR, giving one entry per CDR3 protein. The sample includes about 540,000 distinct CDR3 sequences, about 13% of them seen just once. Germline V lookup: CDR1 KGHSH, CDR2 LQKENI. The ends were cut back, 1 base at V and 1 base at J, with 7 bases in the middle. The CDR3 has 14 residues. Time point noted: newly diagnosed GD, antithyroid drugs for less than 3 months. Making the TCR library involved RNA that had been extracted from PBMCs. Separately, the same data were catalogued under a study of T cells in Graves' hyperthyroidism and ophthalmopathy.

The TCR originated in a man younger than 40 with Graves disease. Sample: peripheral blood mononuclear cells (PBMCs), taken at new diagnosis, from a patient treated with antithyroid drugs. The chain combines TRBV18 with TRBJ2-5; tentatively, D is TRBD1 (5 bases). DNA for the CDR3: TGTGCCAGCTCACCACAGGGGCTCCAAGAGACCCAGTACTTC. Protein product: CASSPQGLQETQYF.